These 6 T cell receptor beta chains came from one sample sequenced in a study of blood T cell repertoires in COVID-19. The method was immunoSEQ multiplex PCR; TCRdb's version includes in-frame clones alone and lacks a portion of them. The table lists fewer than 250,000 clones, 80% of them singletons, with about 7.2% in the top ten. The sequenced material came from PBMCs or T cells enriched from blood (not recorded which). The receptors were sampled from a woman aged 40 to 50 with acute COVID-19.

The CDR3 loop reads CASSRTNEQFF. CDR3 DNA sequence: TGTGCCAGCAGCCGGACAAATGAGCAGTTCTTC. This rearrangement joins TRBV3-1 (or the pseudogene TRBV3-2) to TRBJ2-1; TRBD1 is a possible D gene (5 bases). From germline, CDR1 is LGHDT and CDR2 YNNKEL (reference sequence). The germline V and J ends were trimmed by 4 bases and 7 bases, with 5 bases remaining between them. This CDR3 comprises 11 residues.

This clone appeared a few times. This chain joins TRBV11-2 and TRBJ2-1; D unclear. The CDR3 is 14 residues long. Trimming stripped 4 bases from V and 6 bases from J, with 13 bases between. The germline V gene encodes CDR1 SGHAT and CDR2 FQNNGV. Here the CDR3 reads CASSSYARGNEQFF. DNA for the CDR3: TGTGCCAGCAGCTCCTACGCACGAGGCAATGAGCAGTTCTTC. Complete variable domain (other parts from reference TRBV11-2 and TRBJ2-1): EAGVAQSPRYKIIEKRQSVAFWCNPISGHATLYWYQQILGQGPKLLIQFQNNGVVDDSQLPKDRFSAERLKGVDSTLKIQPAKLEDSAVYLCASSSYARGNEQFFGPGTRLTVL.

CDR3 nucleotides: TGTGCCAGCAGTTACCTGCTAGCGGAGCTCCAAGAGACCCAGTACTTC. This translates into CASSYLLAELQETQYF. This chain connects TRBV6-2 or TRBV6-3 to TRBJ2-5; 7 bases are a match to TRBD2. CDR1 and CDR2 from the germline V gene are MNHEY and SVGEGT. V lost 2 bases and J lost 1; bases outside the gene matches: 7. CDR3 length equals 16 residues.

V is TRBV30 and J is TRBJ1-1, with D maybe TRBD1 (6 bases). Germline CDR1 is GTSNPN and CDR2 is SVGIG (reference sequence). The V gene lost 1 base and the J gene lost 4 bases, with 13 bases spanning the gap. This CDR3 comprises 14 residues. The chain's CDR3 is CAWSAGGGVTEAFF. In nucleotides, the CDR3 is TGTGCCTGGAGTGCCGGAGGGGGGGTCACTGAAGCTTTCTTT.

The genes are TRBV28 and TRBJ1-1, with D possibly matching TRBD1 (5 bases). Trimming left V 2 bases short and J 5 bases short, with 15 bases between. The CDR3 is 15 amino acids. Germline CDR1 reads MDHEN; CDR2 reads SYDVKM. The CDR3 region has the DNA TGTGCCAGCAGTTTAAGCGGACGGGGGGAAACTGAAGCTTTCTTT. Its translation is CASSLSGRGETEAFF. The variable domain in full, with the rest retrieved from reference TRBV28 and TRBJ1-1, is DVKVTQSSRYLVKRTGEKVFLECVQDMDHENMFWYRQDPGLGLRLIYFSYDVKMKEKGDIPEGYSVSREKKERFSLILESASTNQTSMYLCASSLSGRGETEAFFGQGTRLTVV.

V and J are TRBV2 and TRBJ1-4; 9 positions agree with TRBD1. V shed 2 bases, J shed 8 bases, and the junction held 6 bases outside the gene matches. This CDR3 region has 15 residues. Germline assignment: CDR1 SNHLY and CDR2 FYNNEI. CDR3 nucleotide sequence: TGTGCCAGCAGTGAAATAGGGACAGGGAGGGAAAAACTGTTTTTT. This sequence encodes CASSEIGTGREKLFF. The whole variable domain, remainder taken from reference TRBV2 and TRBJ1-4, is EPEVTQTPSHQVTQMGQEVILRCVPISNHLYFYWYRQILGQKVEFLVSFYNNEISEKSEIFDDQFSVERPDGSNFTLKIRSTKLEDSAMYFCASSEIGTGREKLFFGSGTQLSVL.